This TCR beta chain comes out of a study of cytomegalovirus exposure and HLA in healthy donors. Amplification used 60 Vbeta primers and 13 Jbeta primers. Sequencing used immunoSEQ multiplex PCR; TCRdb keeps in-frame clones, though not all of them. The table records around 140,000 clones, nearly 10% of them present only once. CDR3 length: 17 residues. Looked up from germline, CDR1 is MGHRA and CDR2 is YSYEKL. The ends were cut back, 1 base at V and 0 bases at J, with 14 bases in the middle. The chain uses TRBV4-1 and TRBJ2-3, with D perhaps matching TRBD2 (6 bases). The sequencing input was PBMCs. The receptor's source is a man aged 50 or older in good health and CMV-seronegative. CDR3 loop: CASSQGLVSTSTDTQYF. The DNA of the CDR3 is TGCGCCAGCAGCCAAGGACTAGTTTCAACTAGCACAGATACGCAGTATTTT.